These T cell receptor beta chains were read from a single sample in a study of CD8+ T cells in alopecia areata. Clones were read by immunoSEQ multiplex PCR, and TCRdb kept only the in-frame ones, dropping some. Among fewer than 110,000 clones listed, just over 85% were seen once. The sample consisted of CD8+ T cells sorted from blood, taken at approximately week 31, from a patient treated with tofacitinib. The origin of the receptors is a human donor with alopecia areata. The CDR3 runs from the conserved cysteine through the conserved F or W. A D gene is named only where the DNA matches it firmly. Rows may omit the clone size; those that give it use once, few, many or a size class.

NA	TRBV7-8	TRBJ1-1	NA	CASSRALGGTEAFF	TGTGCCAGCAGCCGGGCCTTAGGGGGGACTGAAGCTTTCTTT
NA	TRBV6-5	TRBJ2-7	TRBD1	CASSPTGNEQYF	TGTGCCAGCAGTCCGACAGGGAACGAGCAGTACTTC
NA	TRBV5-6	TRBJ1-1	NA	CASSSLAEAFF	TGTGCCAGCAGCTCCCTCGCTGAAGCTTTCTTT
NA	TRBV27	TRBJ2-1	NA	CASSSETGYSYNEQFF	TGTGCCAGCAGTTCGGAGACGGGTTACTCCTACAATGAGCAGTTCTTC
once	TRBV29-1	TRBJ2-3	NA	CSVEQAATDTQYF	TGCAGCGTTGAACAGGCGGCAACAGATACGCAGTATTTT
NA	TRBV19	TRBJ2-1	NA	CASSSTGPYNEQFF	TGTGCCAGTAGTTCCACGGGACCCTACAATGAGCAGTTCTTC
NA	TRBV4-1	TRBJ2-1	NA	CASSPTGPSYNEQFF	TGCGCCAGCAGCCCCACAGGGCCATCCTACAATGAGCAGTTCTTC
NA	TRBV29-1	TRBJ2-2	TRBD2	CSVEAGIGTGELFF	TGCAGCGTCGAAGCGGGGATAGGCACCGGGGAGCTGTTTTTT
NA	TRBV2	TRBJ2-7	TRBD1	CATQTGTGPYEQYF	TGTGCCACCCAGACCGGGACAGGGCCCTACGAGCAGTACTTC
NA	TRBV11-2	TRBJ1-1	TRBD1	CASSSGQANTEAFF	TGTGCCAGCAGCTCCGGACAGGCGAACACTGAAGCTTTCTTT
NA	TRBV5-4	TRBJ1-1	NA	CASSPRQNTEAFF	TGTGCCAGCAGCCCCCGACAGAACACTGAAGCTTTCTTT
NA	TRBV27	TRBJ2-5	TRBD2	CASSLIAGGSRETQYF	TGTGCCAGCAGTTTAATAGCGGGGGGCTCGAGGGAGACCCAGTACTTC
NA	TRBV19	TRBJ2-3	TRBD2	CASTTSGLTDTQYF	TGTGCCAGTACCACTAGCGGACTCACAGATACGCAGTATTTT
NA	TRBV14	TRBJ2-2	NA	CASSQGRNTGELFF	TGTGCCAGCAGCCAAGGAAGGAATACCGGGGAGCTGTTTTTT
NA	TRBV7-9	TRBJ1-2	NA	CASSPEQGLTYGYTF	TGTGCCAGCAGCCCAGAGCAGGGGTTAACCTATGGCTACACCTTC
once	TRBV5-1	TRBJ2-3	TRBD2	CASSLDSGGTDTQYF	TGCGCCAGCAGCTTGGATAGCGGGGGGACAGATACGCAGTATTTT
NA	TRBV7-9	TRBJ2-1	NA	CASSSRQDSSYNEQFF	TGTGCCAGCAGCTCAAGACAGGACAGCTCCTACAATGAGCAGTTCTTC
NA	TRBV14	TRBJ2-7	TRBD1	CASSQDRGFYEQYF	TGTGCCAGCAGCCAAGACAGGGGGTTCTACGAGCAGTACTTC
few	TRBV9	TRBJ2-7	NA	CASSVGGTGYEQYF	TGTGCCAGCAGCGTAGGGGGTACGGGCTACGAGCAGTACTTC
NA	TRBV29-1	TRBJ2-7	TRBD1	CSVGLWDRGLGEQYF	TGCAGCGTTGGGTTATGGGACAGGGGGCTGGGAGAGCAGTACTTC
NA	TRBV6-5	TRBJ2-1	NA	CASSYSRGRDNEQFF	TGTGCCAGCAGTTACTCGAGAGGGCGGGACAATGAGCAGTTCTTC
once	TRBV2	TRBJ2-4	TRBD1	CASSGTGNIQYF	TGTGCCAGCAGTGGGACAGGAAACATTCAGTACTTC
NA	TRBV10-2	TRBJ2-1	NA	CASSVLGGAGTNEQFF	TGCGCCAGCAGTGTCCTGGGGGGGGCGGGAACCAATGAGCAGTTCTTC
once	TRBV2	TRBJ2-7	TRBD1	CASSELGGRVLWEQYF	TGTGCCAGCAGTGAACTAGGGGGCAGGGTTTTATGGGAGCAGTACTTC
few	TRBV7-9	TRBJ2-4	TRBD2	CASSLGEASGITDIQYF	TGTGCCAGCAGCTTGGGGGAGGCTAGCGGGATAACAGACATTCAGTACTTC
NA	TRBV15	TRBJ2-7	TRBD1	CATSRVLIPSRDRLYEQYF	TGTGCCACCAGCAGAGTACTTATACCCAGCCGGGACAGACTCTACGAGCAGTACTTC
few	TRBV7-8	TRBJ2-1	NA	CASSSPAGELYNEQFF	TGTGCCAGCAGCTCCCCTGCCGGGGAGCTCTACAATGAGCAGTTCTTC
few	TRBV29-1	TRBJ2-7	NA	CSARVGTYEQYF	TGCAGCGCGAGGGTAGGGACCTACGAGCAGTACTTC
NA	TRBV29-1	TRBJ1-2	TRBD1	CSVLPTDRVGSYGYTF	TGCAGCGTCCTGCCGACTGACAGGGTGGGTAGCTATGGCTACACCTTC
NA	TRBV13	TRBJ1-4	NA	CASSLLIGANEKLFF	TGTGCCAGCAGCCTGTTAATAGGAGCTAATGAAAAACTGTTTTTT
NA	TRBV5-1	TRBJ2-7	NA	CASSSRDPPSHEQYF	TGCGCCAGCAGCAGCCGGGACCCCCCCTCCCACGAGCAGTACTTC
NA	TRBV5-1	TRBJ2-1	NA	CASSLATGTGHEQFF	TGCGCCAGCAGCTTGGCCACCGGAACGGGCCATGAGCAGTTCTTC
NA	TRBV5-1	TRBJ2-3	NA	CASSNGAADTQYF	TGCGCCAGCAGTAACGGGGCGGCAGATACGCAGTATTTT
NA	TRBV7-9	TRBJ2-5	NA	CASSLGDGHSKTQYF	TGTGCCAGCAGCTTAGGGGACGGCCACTCAAAGACCCAGTACTTC
NA	TRBV19	TRBJ2-7	NA	CASTSDSYEQYF	TGTGCCAGTACCTCGGACTCCTACGAGCAGTACTTC
NA	TRBV2	TRBJ1-4	TRBD1	CASRLPGQGTNEKLFF	TGTGCCAGCAGACTTCCGGGACAGGGGACTAATGAAAAACTGTTTTTT
NA	TRBV5-6	TRBJ1-1	NA	CASSLTGSTEAFF	TGTGCCAGCAGCCTGACAGGCAGCACTGAAGCTTTCTTT
once	TRBV5-4	TRBJ2-7	TRBD2	CASSLRGGTYEQYF	TGTGCCAGCAGCTTACGGGGGGGTACATACGAGCAGTACTTC
NA	TRBV14	TRBJ1-1	TRBD1	CASSDTGGAGSEAFF	TGTGCCAGCAGCGACACAGGGGGCGCAGGATCTGAAGCTTTCTTT
once	TRBV2	TRBJ1-1	TRBD1	CASSTFRDRNTEAFF	TGTGCCAGCAGTACCTTCCGGGACAGGAACACTGAAGCTTTCTTT
NA	TRBV7-2	TRBJ2-7	NA	CASSPGGESYEQYF	TGTGCCAGCAGTCCCGGAGGGGAATCATACGAGCAGTACTTC
NA	TRBV29-1	TRBJ1-1	NA	CSVEGTANTEAFF	TGCAGCGTTGAAGGGACAGCGAACACTGAAGCTTTCTTT
NA	TRBV2	TRBJ2-7	NA	CASSAGATYEQYF	TGTGCCAGCAGTGCAGGGGCCACCTACGAGCAGTACTTC
NA	TRBV5-4	TRBJ2-1	NA	CASSLYGYNEQFF	TGTGCCAGCAGCTTGTACGGTTACAATGAGCAGTTCTTC
NA	TRBV5-6	TRBJ2-7	NA	CASSSDVEDYEQYF	TGTGCCAGCAGCTCCGACGTGGAGGACTACGAGCAGTACTTC
NA	TRBV4-1	TRBJ2-1	NA	CASSQYGIRNEQFF	TGCGCCAGCAGCCAGTACGGGATTCGGAATGAGCAGTTCTTC